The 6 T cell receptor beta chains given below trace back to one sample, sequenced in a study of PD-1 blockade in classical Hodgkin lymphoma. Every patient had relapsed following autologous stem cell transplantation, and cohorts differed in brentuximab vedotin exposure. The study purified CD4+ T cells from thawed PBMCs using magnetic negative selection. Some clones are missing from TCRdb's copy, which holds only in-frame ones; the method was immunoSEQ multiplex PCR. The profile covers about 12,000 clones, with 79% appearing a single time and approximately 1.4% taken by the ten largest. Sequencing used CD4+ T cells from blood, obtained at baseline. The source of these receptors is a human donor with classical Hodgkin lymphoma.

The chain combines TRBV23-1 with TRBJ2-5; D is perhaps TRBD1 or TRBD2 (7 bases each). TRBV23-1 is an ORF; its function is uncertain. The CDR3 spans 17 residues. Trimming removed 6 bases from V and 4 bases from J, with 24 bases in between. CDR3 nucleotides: TGCGCCAGCAGCAAAGAAGACACCGACAGGGAGGGAGAGACCCAGTACTTC. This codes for CASSKEDTDREGETQYF.

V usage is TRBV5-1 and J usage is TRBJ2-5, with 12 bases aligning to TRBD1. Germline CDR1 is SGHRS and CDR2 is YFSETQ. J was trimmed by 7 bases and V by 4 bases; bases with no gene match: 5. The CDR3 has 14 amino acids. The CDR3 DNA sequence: TGCGCCAGCAGCCCGGGACAGGGGGCCCGGACCCAGTACTTC. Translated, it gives CASSPGQGARTQYF. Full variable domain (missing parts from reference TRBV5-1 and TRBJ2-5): KAGVTQTPRYLIKTRGQQVTLSCSPISGHRSVSWYQQTPGQGLQFLFEYFSETQRNKGNFPGRFSGRQFSNSRSEMNVSTLELGDSALYLCASSPGQGARTQYFGPGTRLLVL.

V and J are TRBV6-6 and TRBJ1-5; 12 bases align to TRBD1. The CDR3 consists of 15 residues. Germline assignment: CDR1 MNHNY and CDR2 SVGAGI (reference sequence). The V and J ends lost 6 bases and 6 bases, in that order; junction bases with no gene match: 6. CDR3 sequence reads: CASRRDRGHAQPQHF. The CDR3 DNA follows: TGTGCCAGCAGAAGGGACAGGGGGCATGCTCAGCCCCAGCATTTT.

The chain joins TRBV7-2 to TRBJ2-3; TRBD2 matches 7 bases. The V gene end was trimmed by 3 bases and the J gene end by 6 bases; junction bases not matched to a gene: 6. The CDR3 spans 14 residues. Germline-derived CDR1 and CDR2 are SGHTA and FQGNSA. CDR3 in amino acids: CASSFRLAPDTQYF. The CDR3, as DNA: TGTGCCAGCAGCTTCCGACTAGCACCCGATACGCAGTATTTT.

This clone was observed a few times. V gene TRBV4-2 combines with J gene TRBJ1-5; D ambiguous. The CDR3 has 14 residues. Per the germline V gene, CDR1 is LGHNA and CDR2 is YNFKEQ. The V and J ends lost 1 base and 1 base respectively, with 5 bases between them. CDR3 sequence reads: CASSQVGSNQPQHF. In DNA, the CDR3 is TGTGCCAGCAGCCAAGTGGGGAGCAATCAGCCCCAGCATTTT.

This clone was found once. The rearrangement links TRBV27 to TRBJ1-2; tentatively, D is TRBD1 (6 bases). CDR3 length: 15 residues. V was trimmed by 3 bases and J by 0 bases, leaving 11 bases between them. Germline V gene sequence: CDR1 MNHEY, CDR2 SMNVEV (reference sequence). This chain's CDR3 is CASSFRGPSNYGYTF. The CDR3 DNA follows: TGTGCCAGCAGTTTCAGGGGCCCTTCTAACTATGGCTACACCTTC.